Sequencing of this TCR beta chain was carried out in a study of blood T cells in healthy people across ages. Of note for this clonotype: Its antigen is not known.

A second roughly 6 to 12 cycle PCR used barcoded and J-beta primers. TCRdb recomputed calls from the 5' RACE reads with MiXCR, one row per CDR3 protein. The table records roughly 800,000 distinct CDR3 sequences, roughly 64% of them present only once. The length of the CDR3 is 19 residues. V gave up 4 bases and J gave up 0 bases, with 19 bases separating them. Germline V gene data show CDR1 as LGHNA and CDR2 as YNFKEQ. General study results and limits: With age, beta diversity per million T cells declined roughly linearly, significantly by around 43. The percentage of naive T cells correlated strongly with TCR beta diversity.

The sample taken for sequencing was blood. The V gene is TRBV4-2, the J gene TRBJ1-6, with a weak D call TRBD1 (6 bases). The source is a man aged 25-45 years in good health. CDR3 nucleotides: TGTGCCAGCAGCCTCACCGGGGCAGGGGATGTCTCCTATAATTCACCCCTCCACTTT. Translation gives CASSLTGAGDVSYNSPLHF.